The clone carrying this TCR beta chain showed up just a few times. The sample comes from a study of blood T cell repertoires in COVID-19. Assay used: immunoSEQ multiplex PCR; TCRdb lists only in-frame clones, some missing. The sample holds hundreds of thousands of clones, around 84% seen once. The V segment lost 6 bases and the J segment 8 bases; nucleotides outside the gene matches: 12. The CDR3 is made up of 15 amino acids. Germline lookup yields CDR1 MDHEN and CDR2 SYDVKM. Source material: PBMCs or T cells enriched from blood (not recorded which). The gene calls are TRBV28 and TRBJ2-1; 8 bases align to TRBD2. The TCR originated in a woman between 45 and 60 years old who had recovered from COVID-19. Written as DNA, the CDR3 is TGTGCCAGCAGACCCGGGAGGGCCGTAGGTTATGAGCAGTTCTTC. Translated, it gives CASRPGRAVGYEQFF.